This passage covers 20 T cell receptor beta chains from one sample sequenced in a study of control samples from healthy donors and cancer patients. TCRdb keeps only in-frame clones here, not all; method: immunoSEQ multiplex PCR. This table holds some 170,000 clones, roughly 94% found once. Sequenced sample: PBMCs. The receptors come from a man aged 55 to 70 with colorectal cancer.

The V and J genes are TRBV5-4 and TRBJ2-5; D unresolved. CDR3 size: 16 residues. CDR1 SGHNT and CDR2 YYREEE come from the germline V gene (reference sequence). Between the trimmed V and J ends, which lost 0 bases and 5 bases, there was a span of 17 bases. CDR3 loop: CASSLVESSQAETQYF. The CDR3, as DNA: TGTGCCAGCAGCTTGGTCGAGTCGTCCCAAGCGGAGACCCAGTACTTC.

V and J are TRBV2 and TRBJ1-5; a possible D gene is TRBD1 (6 bases). The CDR3 covers 15 residues. V gave up 4 bases and J gave up 4 bases, with 14 bases separating them. From germline, CDR1 is SNHLY and CDR2 FYNNEI. CDR3 sequence: CASSAEAGANQPQHF. CDR3 in DNA: TGTGCCAGCAGTGCAGAAGCAGGGGCTAATCAGCCCCAGCATTTT.

DNA of the CDR3: TGTGCCAGCAGTTTCGACCTGGGGAACACTGAAGCTTTCTTT. Amino acid sequence: CASSFDLGNTEAFF. This chain links TRBV6-6 with TRBJ1-1, with D hard to call. This CDR3 is 14 amino acids long. Germline CDR1 MNHNY, CDR2 SVGAGI (reference sequence). Trimming pared 4 bases from V and 1 base from J, leaving 10 bases between.

This clone was recorded once. J is TRBJ2-2 and V is TRBV9; a weak D match, TRBD2 (6 bases). The germline V and J ends were trimmed by 0 bases and 8 bases, with 8 bases remaining between them. The germline gives CDR1 SGDLS, CDR2 YYNGEE. The CDR3 totals 13 residues. The CDR3 DNA follows: TGTGCCAGCAGCGTAGCGGGGGTGGGGGAGCTGTTTTTT. Protein product: CASSVAGVGELFF.

The V call is TRBV4-2, the J call TRBJ2-7; 10 positions match TRBD2. This CDR3 is 15 amino acids long. Germline V gene data show CDR1 as LGHNA and CDR2 as YNFKEQ. V trimming: 1 base; J trimming: 4 bases; junction bases outside the gene matches: 4. DNA for the CDR3: TGTGCCAGCAGCCAAGGACTAGCGGGTTTATACGAGCAGTACTTC. This encodes CASSQGLAGLYEQYF.

J is TRBJ2-7 and V is TRBV2; D remains ambiguous. Trimming removed 4 bases from V and 0 bases from J, with 10 bases in between. CDR1 and CDR2 (germline): SNHLY, FYNNEI. The CDR3 spans 14 residues. In DNA, the CDR3 is TGTGCCAGCAGTGGGGGTACGAGCTCCTACGAGCAGTACTTC. This sequence encodes CASSGGTSSYEQYF.

The rearrangement links TRBV6-6 to TRBJ1-5; D is uncertain. This CDR3 has 15 amino acids. Trimming took 6 bases from V and 0 from J, leaving 12 bases between them. From germline, CDR1 is MNHNY and CDR2 SVGAGI (reference sequence). CDR3 region: CASRSRPNSNQPQHF. CDR3 sequence (DNA): TGTGCCAGCAGATCAAGGCCGAATAGCAATCAGCCCCAGCATTTT.

The chain links TRBV3-1 (or the pseudogene TRBV3-2) to TRBJ1-2; D is ambiguous. Germline V gene lookup returns CDR1 LGHDT and CDR2 YNNKEL (reference sequence). V shed 2 bases and J shed 5 bases, with 12 bases lying between them. This CDR3 is built from 14 residues. The CDR3 bases are TGTGCCAGCAGCCAACCGAGACAAGAATATGGCTACACCTTC. This encodes CASSQPRQEYGYTF.

V is TRBV5-8 and J is TRBJ1-4; 9 bases are shared with TRBD1. CDR1 is SGHTS and CDR2 is YDEGEE in the germline V gene. The CDR3 consists of 15 residues. The V and J ends lost 4 bases and 8 bases, in that order; junction bases with no gene match: 9. This CDR3 is CASSVPGTGNEKLFF. In nucleotides, the CDR3 is TGTGCCAGCAGCGTACCCGGGACAGGGAACGAAAAACTGTTTTTT.

J is TRBJ2-1 and V is TRBV7-9, with D perhaps matching TRBD1 or TRBD2 (5 bases each). The CDR3 runs to 17 residues. Germline loops: CDR1 SEHNR, CDR2 FQNEAQ (reference sequence). V was cut by 4 bases and J by 8 bases, with 24 bases left in between. CDR3 coding DNA: TGTGCCAGCAGCTCCAGCCGGGACCGCAAAGGGGTATATGAGCAGTTCTTC. Its translation is CASSSSRDRKGVYEQFF.

The J gene is TRBJ2-7, the V gene TRBV28, with 8 positions matching TRBD1. V trimming: 6 bases; J trimming: 5 bases; junction bases outside the gene matches: 9. Per germline, CDR1 MDHEN and CDR2 SYDVKM. The CDR3 covers 14 residues. The chain's CDR3 is CASRPRTGTDEQYF. The CDR3 DNA is TGTGCCAGCAGGCCCCGGACAGGGACGGACGAGCAGTACTTC. Using reference TRBV28 and TRBJ2-7 for the parts outside the CDR3, the full variable domain is DVKVTQSSRYLVKRTGEKVFLECVQDMDHENMFWYRQDPGLGLRLIYFSYDVKMKEKGDIPEGYSVSREKKERFSLILESASTNQTSMYLCASRPRTGTDEQYFGPGTRLTVT.

This clone appeared once. V is TRBV6-5 and J is TRBJ1-2, with no clear D. Trimming removed 6 bases from V and 7 bases from J, with 18 bases in between. The CDR3 sequence is 14 residues long. CDR1 and CDR2 (germline): MNHEY, SVGAGI. CDR3 residues: CASRPGAAERGYTF. The CDR3 DNA follows: TGTGCCAGCAGACCGGGAGCTGCGGAACGTGGCTACACCTTC.

V gene TRBV6-4 combines with J gene TRBJ1-1; TRBD1 matches at 8 bases. Trimming cost V 3 bases and J 4 bases; bases outside gene matches: 4. This CDR3 is built from 14 residues. Germline values: CDR1 MRHNA, CDR2 SNTAGT. CDR3 in amino acids: CASSEQGGSTEAFF. For the CDR3, the DNA is TGTGCCAGCAGTGAACAGGGGGGGAGCACTGAAGCTTTCTTT.

The V call is TRBV19, the J call TRBJ1-2; D gene uncertain. The CDR3 extends over 13 amino acids. CDR1 and CDR2 from the germline V gene are LNHDA and SQIVND (reference sequence). Trimming stripped 5 bases from V and 7 bases from J, with 14 bases between. For the CDR3, the DNA is TGTGCCAGTAGTCGCCCAGGATCGGGTGGCTACACCTTC. It yields the protein CASSRPGSGGYTF.

The chain recombines TRBV11-1 with TRBJ1-2; D call uncertain. Looked up from germline, CDR1 is SGHAT and CDR2 is FQDESV (reference sequence). Trimming took 1 base from V and 7 from J, leaving 7 bases between them. The CDR3 runs 12 residues. The CDR3 protein is CASSLGRFGYTF. The CDR3 DNA sequence: TGTGCCAGCAGCTTAGGCCGCTTTGGCTACACCTTC.

This clone appeared once. J is TRBJ1-3 and V is TRBV7-9, with 8 bases identical to TRBD1. V shed 5 bases, J shed 0 bases, and the junction held 3 bases outside the gene matches. Germline V gene lookup returns CDR1 SEHNR and CDR2 FQNEAQ (reference sequence). The CDR3 covers 15 residues. The CDR3 bases are TGTGCCAGCAGCGAAGGACAGGGCTCTGGAAACACCATATATTTT. Its protein is CASSEGQGSGNTIYF.

This rearrangement joins TRBV2 to TRBJ1-2, with 8 bases aligning to TRBD1. V shed 6 bases, J shed 1 base, and the junction held 7 bases outside the gene matches. The CDR3 has 15 amino acids. The germline CDR1 and CDR2 sequences are SNHLY and FYNNEI. Here the CDR3 reads CASSSQGAGNYGYTF. CDR3 nucleotides: TGTGCCAGCAGCTCTCAGGGGGCCGGTAACTATGGCTACACCTTC.

The V call is TRBV11-1, the J call TRBJ2-2; tentative D call: TRBD1 (5 bases). V shed 5 bases and J shed 5 bases, with 9 bases lying between them. The germline CDR1 and CDR2 sequences are SGHAT and FQDESV (reference sequence). The CDR3 is 13 residues long. Here the CDR3 DNA reads TGTGCCAGCAGCCAGGGATTTACCGGGGAGCTGTTTTTT. Its protein product is CASSQGFTGELFF.

The chain recombines TRBV30 with TRBJ1-1; TRBD1 aligns across 8 bases. Germline V gene data show CDR1 as GTSNPN and CDR2 as SVGIG (reference sequence). This CDR3 spans 16 amino acids. J lost 1 base, V lost 1 base, and 8 bases had no gene match. Here the CDR3 DNA reads TGTGCCTGGAGTGGGACAGGGAATTTTGGGAACACTGAAGCTTTCTTT. It encodes CAWSGTGNFGNTEAFF.

The chain is built from TRBV9 and TRBJ2-5; 10 positions match TRBD2. The CDR3 sequence is 15 residues long. Trimming at V came to 3 bases and at J to 5 bases, leaving 7 bases not matched to a gene. Germline V gene sequence: CDR1 SGDLS, CDR2 YYNGEE. For the CDR3, the DNA is TGTGCCAGCAGCGAGACTAGCGGGCGGGGGGAGACCCAGTACTTC. Protein sequence: CASSETSGRGETQYF.